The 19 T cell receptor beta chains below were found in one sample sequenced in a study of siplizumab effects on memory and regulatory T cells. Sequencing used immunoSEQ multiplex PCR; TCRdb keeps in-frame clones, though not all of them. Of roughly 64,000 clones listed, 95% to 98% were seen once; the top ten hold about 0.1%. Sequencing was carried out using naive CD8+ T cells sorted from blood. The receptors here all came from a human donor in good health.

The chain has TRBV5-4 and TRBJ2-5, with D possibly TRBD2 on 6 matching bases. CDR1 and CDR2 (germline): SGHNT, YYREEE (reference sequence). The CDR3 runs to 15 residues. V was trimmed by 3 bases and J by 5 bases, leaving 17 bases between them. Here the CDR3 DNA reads TGTGCCAGCAGCTCCGAAGCTGGGGGGTGGGAGACCCAGTACTTC. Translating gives CASSSEAGGWETQYF.

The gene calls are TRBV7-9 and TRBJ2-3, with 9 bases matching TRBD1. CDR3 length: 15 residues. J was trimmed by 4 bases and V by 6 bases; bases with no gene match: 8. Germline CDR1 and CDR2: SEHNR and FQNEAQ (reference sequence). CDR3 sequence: CASSRQGGGADTQYF. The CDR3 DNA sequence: TGTGCCAGCAGTCGACAGGGGGGAGGCGCAGATACGCAGTATTTT.

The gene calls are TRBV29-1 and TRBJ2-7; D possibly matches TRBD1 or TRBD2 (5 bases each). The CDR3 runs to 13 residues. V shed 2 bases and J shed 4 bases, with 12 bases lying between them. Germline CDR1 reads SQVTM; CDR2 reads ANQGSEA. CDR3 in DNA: TGCAGCGTTGAACGGGGACCGCGTTACGAGCAGTACTTC. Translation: CSVERGPRYEQYF.

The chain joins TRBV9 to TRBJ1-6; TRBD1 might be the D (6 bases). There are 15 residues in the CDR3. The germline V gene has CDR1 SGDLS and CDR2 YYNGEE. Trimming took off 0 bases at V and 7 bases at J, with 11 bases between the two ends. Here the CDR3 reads CASSVGGGANSPLHF. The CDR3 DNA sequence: TGTGCCAGCAGCGTAGGCGGGGGCGCGAATTCACCCCTCCACTTT.

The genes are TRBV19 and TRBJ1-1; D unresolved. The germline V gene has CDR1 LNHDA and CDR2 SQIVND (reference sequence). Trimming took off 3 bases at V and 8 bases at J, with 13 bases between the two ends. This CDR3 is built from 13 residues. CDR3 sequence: CASSMIGILEAFF. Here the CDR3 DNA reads TGTGCCAGTAGTATGATTGGCATTTTAGAAGCTTTCTTT.

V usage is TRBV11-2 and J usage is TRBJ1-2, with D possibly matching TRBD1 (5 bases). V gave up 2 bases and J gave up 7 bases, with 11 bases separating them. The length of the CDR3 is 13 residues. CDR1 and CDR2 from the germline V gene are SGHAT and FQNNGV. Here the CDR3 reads CASSLPGRGGYTF. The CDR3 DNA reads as TGTGCCAGCAGCTTACCAGGGCGGGGTGGCTACACCTTC. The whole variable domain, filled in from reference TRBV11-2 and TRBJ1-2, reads EAGVAQSPRYKIIEKRQSVAFWCNPISGHATLYWYQQILGQGPKLLIQFQNNGVVDDSQLPKDRFSAERLKGVDSTLKIQPAKLEDSAVYLCASSLPGRGGYTFGSGTRLTVV.

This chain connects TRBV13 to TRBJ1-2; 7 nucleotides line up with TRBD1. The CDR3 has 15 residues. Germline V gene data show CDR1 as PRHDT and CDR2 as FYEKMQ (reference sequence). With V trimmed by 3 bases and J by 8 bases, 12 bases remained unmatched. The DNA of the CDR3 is TGTGCCAGCAGCTTCACCACGGACAGGCATCCCGGCTACACCTTC. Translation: CASSFTTDRHPGYTF.

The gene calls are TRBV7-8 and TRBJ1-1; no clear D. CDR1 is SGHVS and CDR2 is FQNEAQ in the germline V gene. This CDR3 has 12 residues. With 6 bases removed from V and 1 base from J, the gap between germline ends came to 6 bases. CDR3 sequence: CASSRENTEAFF. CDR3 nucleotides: TGTGCCAGCAGTCGGGAGAACACTGAAGCTTTCTTT.

As DNA, the CDR3 is TGTGCCAGCTACGACTTAGGCCTAAGGACTGAAGCTTTCTTT. Amino acid sequence: CASYDLGLRTEAFF. V is TRBV27 and J is TRBJ1-1; D is unclear. Trimming took off 8 bases at V and 5 bases at J, with 18 bases between the two ends. Germline-derived CDR1 and CDR2 are MNHEY and SMNVEV (reference sequence). The CDR3 runs 14 residues.

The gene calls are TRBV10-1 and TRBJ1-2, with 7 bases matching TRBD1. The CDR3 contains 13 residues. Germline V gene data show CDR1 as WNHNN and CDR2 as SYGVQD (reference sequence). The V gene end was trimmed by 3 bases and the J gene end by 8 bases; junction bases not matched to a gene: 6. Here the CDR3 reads CASSETGDEGYTF. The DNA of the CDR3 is TGCGCCAGCAGTGAAACAGGGGATGAGGGCTACACCTTC.

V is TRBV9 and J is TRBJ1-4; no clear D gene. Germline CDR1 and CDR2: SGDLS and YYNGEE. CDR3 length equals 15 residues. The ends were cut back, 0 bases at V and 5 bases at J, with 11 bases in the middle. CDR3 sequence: CASSVEARYNEKLFF. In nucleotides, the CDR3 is TGTGCCAGCAGCGTAGAGGCCAGGTACAATGAAAAACTGTTTTTT.

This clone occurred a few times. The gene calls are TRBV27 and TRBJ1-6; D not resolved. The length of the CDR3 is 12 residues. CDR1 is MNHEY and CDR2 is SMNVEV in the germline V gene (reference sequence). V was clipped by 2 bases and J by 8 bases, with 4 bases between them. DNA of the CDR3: TGTGCCAGCAGTTTAATGGATTCACCCCTCCACTTT. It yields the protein CASSLMDSPLHF.

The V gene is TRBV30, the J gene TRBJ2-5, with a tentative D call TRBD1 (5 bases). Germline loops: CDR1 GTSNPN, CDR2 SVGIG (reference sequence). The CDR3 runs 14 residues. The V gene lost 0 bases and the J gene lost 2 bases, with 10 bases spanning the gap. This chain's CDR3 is CAWSVGQGQETQYF. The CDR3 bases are TGTGCCTGGAGTGTAGGGCAGGGACAAGAGACCCAGTACTTC.

CDR3 DNA: TGCGCCAGCAGCTTGGGTAGCGGGGTCGGGGAGCTGTTTTTT. As protein: CASSLGSGVGELFF. V is TRBV5-1 and J is TRBJ2-2, with 8 bases aligning to TRBD2. Trimming at V came to 0 bases and at J to 7 bases, leaving 2 bases not matched to a gene. The germline V gene has CDR1 SGHRS and CDR2 YFSETQ. The CDR3 loop spans 14 amino acids.

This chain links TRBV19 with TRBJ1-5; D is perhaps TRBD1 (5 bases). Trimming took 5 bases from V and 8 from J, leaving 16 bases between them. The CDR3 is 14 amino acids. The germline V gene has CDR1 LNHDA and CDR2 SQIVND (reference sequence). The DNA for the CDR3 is TGTGCCAGTAGTGGAGACGGAGCGGGGGAGCCCCAGCATTTT. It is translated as CASSGDGAGEPQHF.

CDR3 residues: CASSVGGGQSSGNTIYF. The CDR3 nucleotides are TGTGCCAGCAGCGTAGGCGGGGGACAGAGCTCTGGAAACACCATATATTTT. V gene TRBV9 combines with J gene TRBJ1-3; 7 bases fit TRBD1. The CDR3 runs 17 residues. Trimming at V came to 0 bases and at J to 0 bases, leaving 6 bases not matched to a gene. The germline V gene encodes CDR1 SGDLS and CDR2 YYNGEE.

CDR3 DNA: TGTGCCACCAGCAGAGATCTAGCGGGGGCTACCTACGAGCAGTACTTC. Encoded protein: CATSRDLAGATYEQYF. The chain employs TRBV15 and TRBJ2-7, with 10 positions matching TRBD2. CDR1 is LNHNV, CDR2 YYDKDF, per germline (reference sequence). This CDR3 region has 16 residues. V lost 0 bases, J lost 2 bases, and 4 bases stayed unmatched.

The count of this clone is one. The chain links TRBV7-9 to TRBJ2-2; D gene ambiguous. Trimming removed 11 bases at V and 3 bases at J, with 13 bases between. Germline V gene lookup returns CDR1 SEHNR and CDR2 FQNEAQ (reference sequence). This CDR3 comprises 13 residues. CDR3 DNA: TGTGCCGGCGGCCGGACGGACACCGGGGAGCTGTTTTTT. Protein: CAGGRTDTGELFF.

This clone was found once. CDR3 bases: TGTGCCAGCAGCCAGGGGAGGAGCGAGCAGTACTTC. Translating gives CASSQGRSEQYF. The V and J genes are TRBV7-6 and TRBJ2-7; D assignment may be TRBD1 or TRBD2 (6 bases each). Germline V lookup: CDR1 SGHVS, CDR2 FNYEAQ. The V and J ends lost 5 bases and 6 bases respectively, with 11 bases between them. This CDR3 contains 12 residues.